The clone carrying this T cell receptor (beta chain) appeared once. Trimming took 4 bases from V and 4 from J; bases not matched to a gene: 3. Per the germline V gene, CDR1 is SGHDN and CDR2 is FVKESK. There are 15 residues in the CDR3. This sample was taken from a study of cytomegalovirus exposure and HLA in healthy donors. Vbeta (60) and Jbeta (13) primers were used in the PCR. The assay was immunoSEQ multiplex PCR, and TCRdb's table has in-frame clones only and misses some. Of 130,000 or so clones in the sample, about 69% are singletons; the top ten hold about 3.4%. The sequence derives from a man aged 30 to 45 in good health and CMV-seronegative. The chain recombines TRBV14 with TRBJ2-1; 11 bases agree with TRBD2. Sequencing input: PBMCs. CDR3 loop: CASSPTSGGYNEQFF. The DNA for the CDR3 is TGTGCCAGCAGCCCTACTAGCGGGGGATACAATGAGCAGTTCTTC. Full variable domain (outside the CDR3, taken from reference TRBV14 and TRBJ2-1): EAGVTQFPSHSVIEKGQTVTLRCDPISGHDNLYWYRRVMGKEIKFLLHFVKESKQDESGMPNNRFLAERTGGTYSTLKVQPAELEDSGVYFCASSPTSGGYNEQFFGPGTRLTVL.